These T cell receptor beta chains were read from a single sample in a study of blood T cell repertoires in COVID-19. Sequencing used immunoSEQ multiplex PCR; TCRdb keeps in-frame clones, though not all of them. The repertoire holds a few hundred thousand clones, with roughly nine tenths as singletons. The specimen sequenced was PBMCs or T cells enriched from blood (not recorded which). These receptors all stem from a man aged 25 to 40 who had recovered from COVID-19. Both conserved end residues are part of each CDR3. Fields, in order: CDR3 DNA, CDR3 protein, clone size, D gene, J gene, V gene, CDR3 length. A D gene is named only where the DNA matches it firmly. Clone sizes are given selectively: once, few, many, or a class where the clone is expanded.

cdr3_nt: TGTGCCAGCAGTCCAAACGGCGACAAATATGGCTACACCTTC
cdr3_aa: CASSPNGDKYGYTF
clone_size: .
d_call: .
j_call: TRBJ1-2
v_call: TRBV28
cdr3_length: 14

cdr3_nt: TGTGCCAGCAGCTTAGTTTCGTACACTGAAGCTTTCTTT
cdr3_aa: CASSLVSYTEAFF
clone_size: .
d_call: .
j_call: TRBJ1-1
v_call: TRBV13
cdr3_length: 13

cdr3_nt: TGTGCCAGTAGTATAGAGCCCCAGGGCACTGAAGCTTTCTTT
cdr3_aa: CASSIEPQGTEAFF
clone_size: .
d_call: .
j_call: TRBJ1-1
v_call: TRBV19
cdr3_length: 14

cdr3_nt: TGTGCCAGCAGTTACTCTACCGGGAGGGCGAATGAGCAGTTCTTC
cdr3_aa: CASSYSTGRANEQFF
clone_size: .
d_call: TRBD2
j_call: TRBJ2-1
v_call: TRBV6-5
cdr3_length: 15

cdr3_nt: TGTGCCAGCAGCTTATCATTGGGGAGCGAGCAGTACTTC
cdr3_aa: CASSLSLGSEQYF
clone_size: .
d_call: .
j_call: TRBJ2-7
v_call: TRBV7-3
cdr3_length: 13

cdr3_nt: TGTGCCAGTAGTATAGATCACGGCAGGGGTTACGAGCAGTACTTC
cdr3_aa: CASSIDHGRGYEQYF
clone_size: once
d_call: .
j_call: TRBJ2-7
v_call: TRBV19
cdr3_length: 15

cdr3_nt: TGTGCCTTCTCCGGACAGTACAATCAGCCCCAGCATTTT
cdr3_aa: CAFSGQYNQPQHF
clone_size: .
d_call: .
j_call: TRBJ1-5
v_call: TRBV30
cdr3_length: 13

cdr3_nt: TGTGCCAGCAGCTACCGGGACAGGGACTACGAGCAGTACTTC
cdr3_aa: CASSYRDRDYEQYF
clone_size: .
d_call: TRBD1
j_call: TRBJ2-7
v_call: TRBV5-4
cdr3_length: 14

cdr3_nt: TGTGCCAGCACCCCAGGGGGCCCTACGCAGTATTTT
cdr3_aa: CASTPGGPTQYF
clone_size: few
d_call: TRBD1
j_call: TRBJ2-3
v_call: TRBV28
cdr3_length: 12

cdr3_nt: TGTGCCAGCAGCGATTTTATGAGCTACGAGCAGTACTTC
cdr3_aa: CASSDFMSYEQYF
clone_size: .
d_call: .
j_call: TRBJ2-7
v_call: TRBV28
cdr3_length: 13

cdr3_nt: TGTGCCAGCAGTTATAGCGTCACAGCCTACAATGAGCAGTTCTTC
cdr3_aa: CASSYSVTAYNEQFF
clone_size: once
d_call: .
j_call: TRBJ2-1
v_call: TRBV6-5
cdr3_length: 15

cdr3_nt: TGTGCCACTGGGGCAGGGGTTACCTATGGCTACACCTTC
cdr3_aa: CATGAGVTYGYTF
clone_size: .
d_call: .
j_call: TRBJ1-2
v_call: TRBV12-3/TRBV12-4
cdr3_length: 13

cdr3_nt: TGTGCCACCAGCAGAGAGGGGGCAGGGAATGGCTACACCTTC
cdr3_aa: CATSREGAGNGYTF
clone_size: .
d_call: .
j_call: TRBJ1-2
v_call: TRBV15
cdr3_length: 14

cdr3_nt: TGTGGGGGCCTAACTGGAAACACCATATATTTT
cdr3_aa: CGGLTGNTIYF
clone_size: .
d_call: .
j_call: TRBJ1-3
v_call: TRBV7-7
cdr3_length: 11

cdr3_nt: TGTGCCAGCAGCCCCCCGGGACAGGGTTGGGAGACCCAGTACTTC
cdr3_aa: CASSPPGQGWETQYF
clone_size: .
d_call: TRBD1
j_call: TRBJ2-5
v_call: TRBV11-2
cdr3_length: 15

cdr3_nt: TGTGCCAGCAGTTTTTCGGGCAATCAGCCCCAGCATTTT
cdr3_aa: CASSFSGNQPQHF
clone_size: .
d_call: .
j_call: TRBJ1-5
v_call: TRBV12-3/TRBV12-4
cdr3_length: 13

cdr3_nt: TGTGCCACCAGTGCCCGGAGGGCCGGGTCCTACAATGAGCAGTTCTTC
cdr3_aa: CATSARRAGSYNEQFF
clone_size: .
d_call: .
j_call: TRBJ2-1
v_call: TRBV24-1
cdr3_length: 16

cdr3_nt: TGTGCCAGTAGTATGCCTAGCGGGGCTATCAGCTCCTACAATGAGCAGTTCTTC
cdr3_aa: CASSMPSGAISSYNEQFF
clone_size: .
d_call: TRBD2
j_call: TRBJ2-1
v_call: TRBV19
cdr3_length: 18

cdr3_nt: TGTGCCAGCAGTTTAGGTAGCGGTGGGAACACTGAAGCTTTCTTT
cdr3_aa: CASSLGSGGNTEAFF
clone_size: .
d_call: .
j_call: TRBJ1-1
v_call: TRBV28
cdr3_length: 15

cdr3_nt: TGCAGTGCTAGTGACAGTAGCGGGGGGCGCACAGATACGCAGTATTTT
cdr3_aa: CSASDSSGGRTDTQYF
clone_size: .
d_call: TRBD2
j_call: TRBJ2-3
v_call: TRBV20-1
cdr3_length: 16

cdr3_nt: TGTGCCAGCAGCCCGGAGAGCAGCTCTGGAAACACCATATATTTT
cdr3_aa: CASSPESSSGNTIYF
clone_size: .
d_call: .
j_call: TRBJ1-3
v_call: TRBV9
cdr3_length: 15

cdr3_nt: TGTGCCAGCAGTTTATCTAGCCGCCTCAGCCGTCAGACCCAGTACTTC
cdr3_aa: CASSLSSRLSRQTQYF
clone_size: .
d_call: .
j_call: TRBJ2-5
v_call: TRBV28
cdr3_length: 16

cdr3_nt: TGTGCCACTGAACAGGGAAGGGGTACTGAAGCTTTCTTT
cdr3_aa: CATEQGRGTEAFF
clone_size: .
d_call: .
j_call: TRBJ1-1
v_call: TRBV6-5
cdr3_length: 13

cdr3_nt: TGTGCCGGATCCCACGGACTCGACTATGGCTACACCTTC
cdr3_aa: CAGSHGLDYGYTF
clone_size: .
d_call: .
j_call: TRBJ1-2
v_call: TRBV5-5
cdr3_length: 13

cdr3_nt: TGTGCCAGCAGTTTGCCCGGGGGGAATGGCTACACCTTC
cdr3_aa: CASSLPGGNGYTF
clone_size: .
d_call: .
j_call: TRBJ1-2
v_call: TRBV27
cdr3_length: 13

cdr3_nt: TGTGCCAGCAGCCAGGCCCCTGGACAGGGAGGGGGAGGTGAGCAGTTCTTC
cdr3_aa: CASSQAPGQGGGGEQFF
clone_size: .
d_call: .
j_call: TRBJ2-1
v_call: TRBV4-2
cdr3_length: 17

cdr3_nt: TGTGCCAGCAGCATAAGACAGGAAGGGGGCTACACCTTC
cdr3_aa: CASSIRQEGGYTF
clone_size: .
d_call: .
j_call: TRBJ1-2
v_call: TRBV11-2
cdr3_length: 13

cdr3_nt: TGTGCCATCAGGGGGGACAGCCTCTATAATTCACCCCTCCACTTT
cdr3_aa: CAIRGDSLYNSPLHF
clone_size: .
d_call: TRBD1
j_call: TRBJ1-6
v_call: TRBV10-3
cdr3_length: 15

cdr3_nt: TGTGCCAGCAGGACTACAGGGTCCGGGGAGCTGTTTTTT
cdr3_aa: CASRTTGSGELFF
clone_size: .
d_call: .
j_call: TRBJ2-2
v_call: TRBV12-3/TRBV12-4
cdr3_length: 13

cdr3_nt: TGTGCCAGCAGCACCTTCACGGGCGGGAGGGCCTACGAGCAGTACTTC
cdr3_aa: CASSTFTGGRAYEQYF
clone_size: few
d_call: TRBD2
j_call: TRBJ2-7
v_call: TRBV5-4
cdr3_length: 16

cdr3_nt: TGTGCCAGCAGCCAAAGGCAGGGCATTACTGGAAACACCATATATTTT
cdr3_aa: CASSQRQGITGNTIYF
clone_size: .
d_call: .
j_call: TRBJ1-3
v_call: TRBV3-1/TRBV3-2
cdr3_length: 16

cdr3_nt: TGTGCCAATCAGCGGGGGGGTTTAGGCAATCAGCCCCAGCATTTT
cdr3_aa: CANQRGGLGNQPQHF
clone_size: .
d_call: .
j_call: TRBJ1-5
v_call: TRBV28
cdr3_length: 15

cdr3_nt: TGTGCCAGCAGCCCCCCACACAGGAATGAAAAACTGTTTTTT
cdr3_aa: CASSPPHRNEKLFF
clone_size: .
d_call: .
j_call: TRBJ1-4
v_call: TRBV11-2
cdr3_length: 14

cdr3_nt: TGTGCCAGCAGCCAAGGACTCCCGGGACAGGGGAACACAGATACGCAGTATTTT
cdr3_aa: CASSQGLPGQGNTDTQYF
clone_size: once
d_call: TRBD1
j_call: TRBJ2-3
v_call: TRBV4-2
cdr3_length: 18

cdr3_nt: TGCAGCGTACAGGAGTCTTTTAACACTGAAGCTTTCTTT
cdr3_aa: CSVQESFNTEAFF
clone_size: .
d_call: .
j_call: TRBJ1-1
v_call: TRBV29-1
cdr3_length: 13

cdr3_nt: TGTGCCAGCAGCGTAGAATCACAGGGCAGCTCCTACAATGAGCAGTTCTTC
cdr3_aa: CASSVESQGSSYNEQFF
clone_size: few
d_call: .
j_call: TRBJ2-1
v_call: TRBV9
cdr3_length: 17

cdr3_nt: TGTGCCTATTGGGCCCATCTTAGCACAGATACGCAGTATTTT
cdr3_aa: CAYWAHLSTDTQYF
clone_size: .
d_call: .
j_call: TRBJ2-3
v_call: TRBV30
cdr3_length: 14